This TCR beta chain was sequenced for a study of blood T cell repertoires in COVID-19. For the study at large: Samples taken during acute and convalescent COVID-19 were collected in the United States, Italy and Spain. PBMCs, B-cell-depleted T cells, or T cells were the source of the cDNA or gDNA that made up the material.

Patients in Seattle were enrolled during active infection, then followed longitudinally. How the authors handled the data: Amplified reference gene primers provided the basis for estimating nucleated cell counts. Sequencing was performed with immunoSEQ multiplex PCR; in TCRdb, only in-frame clones are kept and a portion is missing. That table gives V, J and clone size, and the DNA gave D and trimming. The sample contains about 430,000 clones, about 90% of which appear only once. The CDR3 is made up of 16 amino acids. V trimming: 3 bases; J trimming: 1 base; junction bases outside the gene matches: 5. Germline V gene lookup returns CDR1 KGHDR and CDR2 SFDVKD.

The chain employs TRBV24-1 and TRBJ2-1, with 7 positions matching TRBD2. The receptor comes from a man between 18 and 29 years old with COVID-19, enrolled during active disease. Sequencing was performed on peripheral blood. The CDR3, as DNA: TGTGCCACCAGTGATGAAGCGGGGCCTTCCTACAATGAGCAGTTCTTC. Its translation is CATSDEAGPSYNEQFF.